This T cell receptor (beta chain) was recovered during a study of T cell changes during pregnancy in multiple sclerosis. The CDR3 totals 14 residues. Germline CDR1 and CDR2: MNHEY and SVGAGI. V was trimmed by 6 bases and J by 4 bases, leaving 15 bases between them. Assay used: immunoSEQ multiplex PCR; TCRdb lists only in-frame clones, some missing. This sample has around 80,000 clones, with around 94% found just once. The receptor's source is a female donor in good health, enrolled as a control in a pregnancy study. The input for sequencing was peripheral blood, taken in the second trimester of pregnancy. The V gene is TRBV6-5, the J gene TRBJ1-1, with a weak D call TRBD1 (5 bases). CDR3 sequence: CASRFGRQGTEAFF. DNA for the CDR3: TGTGCCAGCAGGTTTGGTAGGCAGGGCACTGAAGCTTTCTTT.